This passage covers 25 T cell receptor beta chains from one sample sequenced in a study of T cell clonotyping in hematopoietic cell transplantation. Clones were sequenced by immunoSEQ multiplex PCR, and TCRdb holds only the in-frame ones, with some missing. The data show about 36,000 clones, with 80% to 90% seen just once and roughly 2% held by the top ten. Sequenced input: peripheral blood mononuclear cells. The receptors come from a middle-aged woman in good health. Some clones in this sample may be carry-over from other donors' samples.

V gene TRBV7-2 combines with J gene TRBJ2-5; 9 nucleotides match TRBD1. With 8 bases clipped from V and 5 bases from J, the junction kept 9 bases outside the gene matches. This CDR3 is built from 14 residues. Germline V CDR1 and CDR2: SGHTA, FQGNSA. The CDR3: CASDRGTGFETQYF. The DNA for the CDR3 is TGTGCCAGCGATCGTGGGACAGGGTTTGAGACCCAGTACTTC.

V usage is TRBV29-1 and J usage is TRBJ1-2; D may be TRBD1 (6 bases). The CDR3 extends over 13 amino acids. Trimming took off 3 bases at V and 4 bases at J, with 12 bases between the two ends. The germline gives CDR1 SQVTM, CDR2 ANQGSEA. Here the CDR3 DNA reads TGCAGCGTTGACTCAGGGGAGGTCTATGGCTACACCTTC. It encodes CSVDSGEVYGYTF.

The chain has TRBV5-6 and TRBJ2-3, with D unresolved. The V gene lost 0 bases and the J gene lost 3 bases, with 8 bases spanning the gap. Germline loops: CDR1 SGHDT, CDR2 YYEEEE. The CDR3 extends over 14 amino acids. The CDR3 nucleotides are TGTGCCAGCAGCTTGGGAATCTGGACAGATACGCAGTATTTT. It translates to CASSLGIWTDTQYF.

V usage is TRBV29-1 and J usage is TRBJ2-3; maybe TRBD2 (8 bases). Trimming left V 7 bases short and J 6 bases short, with 26 bases between. Looked up from germline, CDR1 is SQVTM and CDR2 is ANQGSEA. The length of the CDR3 is 16 residues. This CDR3 reads CSGYRGSSGRGDTQYF. In DNA, the CDR3 is TGCAGCGGGTACAGGGGATCCAGCGGGAGAGGGGATACGCAGTATTTT.

V and J are TRBV28 and TRBJ1-4; D remains unclear. This CDR3 has 15 amino acids. Germline V gene lookup returns CDR1 MDHEN and CDR2 SYDVKM. V lost 1 base and J 4 bases, leaving 10 bases between the germline ends. CDR3 in DNA: TGTGCCAGCAGTTTATTCGGCCGGAATAATGAAAAACTGTTTTTT. Amino acid sequence: CASSLFGRNNEKLFF.

The chain employs TRBV4-1 and TRBJ2-1; TRBD2 might be the D (6 bases). Germline lookup yields CDR1 MGHRA and CDR2 YSYEKL. This CDR3 has 13 amino acids. The V and J ends lost 4 bases and 7 bases respectively, with 11 bases between them. CDR3 coding DNA: TGCGCCAGCAGCCGTATACTAGCAAATGAGCAGTTCTTC. Its translation is CASSRILANEQFF.

CDR3 sequence reads: CASSEWGTGTSTDTQYF. CDR3 DNA sequence: TGTGCCAGCAGTGAATGGGGGACAGGTACTAGCACAGATACGCAGTATTTT. The V gene is TRBV25-1, the J gene TRBJ2-3, with TRBD1 matching over 8 bases. Per the germline V gene, CDR1 is MGHDK and CDR2 is SYGVNS. V lost 1 base to trimming and J lost 0 bases; unmatched junction nucleotides: 6. The CDR3 sequence is 17 residues long.

This rearrangement joins TRBV6-5 to TRBJ2-3, with TRBD2 as a possible D gene (5 bases). The CDR3 is 16 residues long. The V gene's germline CDR1 is MNHEY and CDR2 SVGAGI. The V end was cut by 3 bases, the J end by 2 bases, with 15 bases between. The CDR3 region has the DNA TGTGCCAGCAGTTATTCGATGACGGGGTACACAGATACGCAGTATTTT. It codes for CASSYSMTGYTDTQYF.

V and J are TRBV5-1 and TRBJ2-1; the D gene is possibly TRBD1 (6 bases). Germline-derived CDR1 and CDR2 are SGHRS and YFSETQ. CDR3 length equals 13 residues. Deletions cut 7 bases from V and 5 bases from J, with 13 bases between. The CDR3 reads CASRGTSDNEQFF. Written as DNA, the CDR3 is TGCGCCAGCCGAGGGACATCGGACAATGAGCAGTTCTTC.

This clone was recorded only once. The genes are TRBV4-3 and TRBJ2-1; 9 bases fit TRBD2. CDR3 size: 16 residues. J gave up 6 bases and V 0 bases, and 6 bases lay outside the gene matches. Germline assignment: CDR1 LGHNA and CDR2 YSLEER. The CDR3 DNA reads TGCGCCAGCAGCCAAGATACTAGCGGGCCCTTCAATGAGCAGTTCTTC. It is translated as CASSQDTSGPFNEQFF.

V usage is TRBV30 and J usage is TRBJ2-5; 10 bases are a match to TRBD1. The CDR3 runs to 14 residues. Germline CDR1 is GTSNPN and CDR2 is SVGIG (reference sequence). Trimming removed 5 bases from V and 6 bases from J; junction bases left unmatched: 9. The CDR3 region is CAWEPGTGVKTQYF. The CDR3 DNA reads TGTGCCTGGGAACCGGGGACAGGGGTGAAGACCCAGTACTTC. Using reference TRBV30 and TRBJ2-5 for the parts outside the CDR3, the full variable domain is SQTIHQWPATLVQPVGSPLSLECTVEGTSNPNLYWYRQAAGRGLQLLFYSVGIGQISSEVPQNLSASRPQDRQFILSSKKLLLSDSGFYLCAWEPGTGVKTQYFGPGTRLLVL.

About this clone: Additional DNA sequences in this sample encode the identical CDR3. The chain combines TRBV19 with TRBJ2-5, with TRBD2 matching 11 bases. This CDR3 region has 15 residues. The V and J ends lost 4 bases and 5 bases, in that order; junction bases with no gene match: 6. Germline V CDR1 and CDR2: LNHDA, SQIVND (reference sequence). CDR3 residues: CASSRTSGSPETQYF. DNA for the CDR3: TGTGCCAGTAGTAGGACTAGCGGGTCCCCCGAGACCCAGTACTTC.

This chain links TRBV20-1 with TRBJ1-5; D remains unclear. This CDR3 is 11 amino acids long. The ends were cut back, 5 bases at V and 15 bases at J, with 17 bases in the middle. From germline, CDR1 is DFQATT and CDR2 SNEGSKA (reference sequence). CDR3 nucleotides: TGCAGTGCTGAACACCAAGAGGAACGGCATTTT. Residues: CSAEHQEERHF.

This clone turned up a few times. CDR3 DNA sequence: TGTGCCAGCAGTGAAGCCGGGACAGGGAATCAGCCCCAGCATTTT. It is translated as CASSEAGTGNQPQHF. V is TRBV2 and J is TRBJ1-5, with TRBD1 matching 9 bases. Germline trimming cut 0 bases from V and 4 bases from J; bases unmatched to any gene: 1. Germline loops: CDR1 SNHLY, CDR2 FYNNEI. CDR3 length: 15 residues. The entire variable domain, with the rest obtained from reference TRBV2 and TRBJ1-5, is as follows: EPEVTQTPSHQVTQMGQEVILRCVPISNHLYFYWYRQILGQKVEFLVSFYNNEISEKSEIFDDQFSVERPDGSNFTLKIRSTKLEDSAMYFCASSEAGTGNQPQHFGDGTRLSIL.

The gene calls are TRBV5-1 and TRBJ2-5; TRBD2 aligns across 7 bases. The V gene end was trimmed by 0 bases and the J gene end by 4 bases; junction bases not matched to a gene: 9. The CDR3 extends over 16 amino acids. Germline assignment: CDR1 SGHRS and CDR2 YFSETQ. The CDR3, as DNA: TGCGCCAGCAGCTTGGCCTCGGGACTACTTTTAGAGACCCAGTACTTC. As protein: CASSLASGLLLETQYF.

The rearrangement links TRBV5-1 to TRBJ1-2, with D hard to call. The CDR3 totals 13 residues. Deletions cut 0 bases from V and 5 bases from J, with 8 bases between. Germline assignment: CDR1 SGHRS and CDR2 YFSETQ. CDR3: CASSLEGAYGYTF. CDR3 DNA: TGCGCCAGCAGCTTGGAGGGAGCGTATGGCTACACCTTC.

This chain links TRBV6-1 with TRBJ1-2; possible D gene TRBD1, 5 bases. In germline, CDR1 is MNHNS, CDR2 SASEGT. V shed 6 bases and J shed 0 bases, with 5 bases lying between them. This CDR3 has 12 amino acids. The CDR3 coding sequence is TGTGCCAGCAGGGGACCTAACTATGGCTACACCTTC. Translated: CASRGPNYGYTF.

V is TRBV29-1 and J is TRBJ2-1; perhaps TRBD2 as D (6 bases). With 4 bases removed from V and 5 bases from J, the gap between germline ends came to 12 bases. Germline V gene data show CDR1 as SQVTM and CDR2 as ANQGSEA. The CDR3 has 13 amino acids. CDR3 amino acids: CSVGEGGNNEQFF. CDR3 DNA sequence: TGCAGCGTTGGTGAGGGAGGTAACAATGAGCAGTTCTTC.

The J gene is TRBJ2-5, the V gene TRBV5-1, with D unclear. The CDR3 length is 13 residues. V was trimmed by 7 bases and J by 2 bases, leaving 12 bases between them. Germline CDR1 and CDR2: SGHRS and YFSETQ. The CDR3 here is CASALEPQETQYF. The DNA of the CDR3 is TGCGCCAGCGCCTTAGAGCCTCAAGAGACCCAGTACTTC.

This sequence joins TRBV30 and TRBJ2-1, with 7 bases fitting TRBD2. Germline CDR1 GTSNPN, CDR2 SVGIG (reference sequence). The V gene end was trimmed by 0 bases and the J gene end by 6 bases; junction bases not matched to a gene: 8. The CDR3 has 15 residues. The CDR3 coding sequence is TGTGCCTGGAGTGTAGGGAGGGGAGTTGTCAATGAGCAGTTCTTC. Its protein is CAWSVGRGVVNEQFF.

The chain is built from TRBV7-9 and TRBJ2-7; possible D gene TRBD2, 5 bases. The CDR3 has 15 amino acids. Germline V lookup: CDR1 SEHNR, CDR2 FQNEAQ (reference sequence). The germline V and J ends were trimmed by 5 bases and 2 bases, with 16 bases remaining between them. CDR3 nucleotides: TGTGCCAGCAGCCCCGGGGATCAATCTACCTACGAGCAGTACTTC. This sequence encodes CASSPGDQSTYEQYF. Drawing the rest from reference TRBV7-9 and TRBJ2-7, the complete variable domain is DTGVSQNPRHKITKRGQNVTFRCDPISEHNRLYWYRQTLGQGPEFLTYFQNEAQLEKSRLLSDRFSAERPKGSFSTLEIQRTEQGDSAMYLCASSPGDQSTYEQYFGPGTRLTVT.

The chain couples TRBV14 to TRBJ2-2; 12 bases line up with TRBD2. The germline V gene has CDR1 SGHDN and CDR2 FVKESK. V was clipped by 4 bases and J by 1 base; unmatched bases: 1. The CDR3 is 16 residues long. The CDR3 loop is CASSPTSGGNTGELFF. The CDR3 coding sequence is TGTGCCAGCAGCCCGACTAGCGGGGGGAACACCGGGGAGCTGTTTTTT.

The rearrangement joins TRBV2 to TRBJ2-2; 8 nucleotides agree with TRBD2. This CDR3 comprises 15 residues. Trimming at V came to 4 bases and at J to 6 bases, leaving 7 bases not matched to a gene. Germline V gives CDR1 SNHLY, CDR2 FYNNEI. The CDR3 nucleotides read TGTGCCAGCAGTGTGAACGGGAGGGCCGCCGGGGAGCTGTTTTTT. Translated, it gives CASSVNGRAAGELFF.

J is TRBJ1-4 and V is TRBV4-1; 8 nucleotides align to TRBD1. The CDR3 covers 15 residues. The V gene's germline CDR1 is MGHRA and CDR2 YSYEKL. The J segment lost 2 bases and the V segment lost 3 bases, leaving 2 bases of the junction unmatched. The CDR3 spells CASSQGTGTNEKLFF. In nucleotides, the CDR3 is TGCGCCAGCAGCCAGGGGACAGGCACTAATGAAAAACTGTTTTTT.

The rearrangement joins TRBV6-5 to TRBJ2-7, with D possibly being TRBD1 (6 bases). This CDR3 is 13 amino acids long. Germline V CDR1 and CDR2: MNHEY, SVGAGI. Trimming took 6 bases from V and 5 from J, leaving 14 bases between them. The CDR3 DNA is TGTGCCAGCAGACAGGGTAACGCTAACGAGCAGTACTTC. Residues: CASRQGNANEQYF.